The rows below give T cell receptor beta chains drawn from one sample of a study of shared clonotypes between healthy human individuals. The assay was immunoSEQ multiplex PCR, and TCRdb's table has in-frame clones only and misses some. The table shows about 490,000 clones, with 79% occurring only once. The specimen sequenced was PBMCs. Receptor source: a woman aged 40 to 50 in good health. Some clones in this sample may be carry-over from other donors' samples. Each CDR3 is given with its conserved first and last residue. Each record gives: J gene, V gene, D gene, CDR3 protein, CDR3 DNA. A D gene is named only where the DNA matches it firmly.

TRBJ2-1	TRBV29-1	TRBD2	CSVVGTSGSYNEQFF	TGCAGCGTTGTAGGGACTAGCGGCTCCTACAATGAGCAGTTCTTC
TRBJ2-2	TRBV9	-	CASSVVQVTGELFF	TGTGCCAGCAGCGTAGTCCAGGTCACCGGGGAGCTGTTTTTT
TRBJ2-3	TRBV10-3	-	CATTDGSDTQYF	TGTGCCACGACAGACGGGTCAGATACGCAGTATTTT
TRBJ2-1	TRBV18	TRBD2	CASSPPWWLAGEGTSYNEQFF	TGTGCCAGCTCACCACCGTGGTGGCTAGCGGGAGAGGGGACCTCCTACAATGAGCAGTTCTTC
TRBJ2-2	TRBV2	-	CASSELVGTGELFF	TGTGCCAGCAGTGAACTAGTGGGGACCGGGGAGCTGTTTTTT
TRBJ2-7	TRBV19	TRBD1	CASSRQGASEQYF	TGTGCCAGTAGTAGACAGGGGGCAAGCGAGCAGTACTTC
TRBJ2-7	TRBV15	TRBD2	CATSRDMDWGAGPHRYEQYF	TGTGCCACCAGCAGAGACATGGATTGGGGAGCGGGACCACATCGGTATGAGCAGTACTTC
TRBJ2-4	TRBV30	-	CAWSVLQRFQYF	TGTGCCTGGAGTGTACTGCAGCGCTTTCAGTACTTC
TRBJ2-7	TRBV7-2	TRBD2	CASSPDSIAGGLRYEQYF	TGTGCCAGCAGCCCGGACTCTATAGCGGGAGGGCTTAGGTACGAGCAGTACTTC
TRBJ2-1	TRBV7-3	TRBD2	CASSLGSSGAGNEQFF	TGTGCCAGCAGCTTAGGGTCTAGCGGAGCGGGGAATGAGCAGTTCTTC
TRBJ1-1	TRBV10-3	-	CAISVEGVSNTEAFF	TGTGCCATCAGTGTCGAGGGCGTATCAAACACTGAAGCTTTCTTT
TRBJ2-1	TRBV19	TRBD2	CASSAALGLVRVF	TGTGCCAGTAGTGCCGCTCTAGGACTAGTACGGGTCTTC
TRBJ1-1	TRBV27	-	CASSRLGRRPTEAFF	TGTGCCAGCAGTCGGCTGGGACGAAGACCCACTGAAGCTTTCTTT